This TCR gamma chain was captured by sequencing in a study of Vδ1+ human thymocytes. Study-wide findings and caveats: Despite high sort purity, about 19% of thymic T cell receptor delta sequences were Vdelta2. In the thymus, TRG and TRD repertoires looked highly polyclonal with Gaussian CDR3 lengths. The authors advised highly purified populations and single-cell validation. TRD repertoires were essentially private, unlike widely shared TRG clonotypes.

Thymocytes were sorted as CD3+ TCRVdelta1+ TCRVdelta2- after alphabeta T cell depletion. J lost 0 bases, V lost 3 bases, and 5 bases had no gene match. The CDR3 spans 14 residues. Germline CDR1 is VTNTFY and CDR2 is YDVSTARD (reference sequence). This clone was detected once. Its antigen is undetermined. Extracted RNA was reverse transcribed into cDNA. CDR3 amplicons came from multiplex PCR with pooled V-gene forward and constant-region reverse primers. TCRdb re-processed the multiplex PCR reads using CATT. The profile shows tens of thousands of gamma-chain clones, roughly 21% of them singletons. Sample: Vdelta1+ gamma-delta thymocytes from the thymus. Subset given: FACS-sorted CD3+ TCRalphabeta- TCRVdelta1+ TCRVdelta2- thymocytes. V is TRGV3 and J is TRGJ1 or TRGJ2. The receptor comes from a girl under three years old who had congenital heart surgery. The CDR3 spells CATWDFANYYKKLF. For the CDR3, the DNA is TGTGCCACCTGGGACTTCGCGAATTATTATAAGAAACTCTTT.